This TCR beta chain stems from a study of cytomegalovirus exposure and HLA in healthy donors. Findings of the study overall: In vitro data verified a few CMV-associated chains as specific for CMV antigens. Common viral pathogens (according to a later analysis) appeared linked to several of the most significant clusters. Available immune exposure information covered CMV serostatus only.

The V gene's germline CDR1 is SGHKS and CDR2 YYEKEE (reference sequence). This CDR3 region has 14 residues. The ends were cut back, 0 bases at V and 5 bases at J, with 11 bases in the middle. Everyone who donated was a healthy bone marrow donor. Regarding this clone: The antigen is not known.

The PCR made use of 60 Vbeta and 13 Jbeta primers. Data came from immunoSEQ multiplex PCR; TCRdb stores just in-frame clones and leaves some out. This sample has about 140,000 clones; 79% occur once, and the top ten carry 0.95% to 1.4%. The chain joins TRBV5-5 to TRBJ1-1; tentative D call: TRBD1 (5 bases). The clonotype comes from a male donor in good health and CMV-seronegative. The specimen sequenced was PBMCs. This CDR3 reads CASSLAGGGTEAFF. CDR3 in DNA: TGTGCCAGCAGCTTGGCGGGGGGAGGTACTGAAGCTTTCTTT.